One and the same sample provided the 27 T cell receptor beta chains below, sequenced in a study of vaccination and CD4 T cells after COVID-19. With the Oncomine TCR Beta short-read assay, DNA from cultured CD4+ T cells was sequenced. TCRdb reprocessed the PCR reads with MiXCR, giving one entry per CDR3 protein. Among just under 20,000 distinct CDR3 sequences, approximately 40% were seen once, and the ten largest hold roughly a quarter. Their antigen targets remain unknown. As for treatment: roughly 10-day PBMC culture with coronavirus spike peptide pools or control peptides (ViraFEST assay). The sample was CD4+ T cells from blood, cultured in vitro, taken before SARS-CoV-2 vaccination. The source is a human donor who received a COVID-19 vaccine.

V usage is TRBV27 and J usage is TRBJ2-3; 12 bases match TRBD2. The CDR3 loop spans 16 amino acids. Germline V lookup: CDR1 MNHEY, CDR2 SMNVEV (reference sequence). Trimming took 4 bases from V and 4 from J; bases not matched to a gene: 6. In nucleotides, the CDR3 is TGTGCCAGCAGTTCCCTAGCGGGGGGGACTTCAGATACGCAGTATTTT. Protein: CASSSLAGGTSDTQYF.

In this sample, this clonotype turned up a few times. This chain links TRBV24-1 with TRBJ1-2; D possibly corresponds to TRBD1 (5 bases). The CDR3 is 12 residues long. Trimming pared 9 bases from V and 6 bases from J, leaving 13 bases between. Germline V gene lookup returns CDR1 KGHDR and CDR2 SFDVKD. The CDR3 reads CATATGGDGYTF. The CDR3 DNA reads TGTGCCACCGCGACGGGGGGAGATGGCTACACCTTC.

The chain has TRBV5-5 and TRBJ2-5; D remains unclear. V was clipped by 3 bases and J by 2 bases, with 8 bases between them. This CDR3 is built from 13 residues. Per the germline V gene, CDR1 is SGHKS and CDR2 is YYEKEE (reference sequence). CDR3 coding DNA: TGTGCCAGCAGCTCACGACGTCAAGAGACCCAGTACTTC. Amino acids: CASSSRRQETQYF. The full variable domain, rest sourced from reference TRBV5-5 and TRBJ2-5, is DAGVTQSPTHLIKTRGQQVTLRCSPISGHKSVSWYQQVLGQGPQFIFQYYEKEERGRGNFPDRFSARQFPNYSSELNVNALLLGDSALYLCASSSRRQETQYFGPGTRLLVL.

Only a few counts were recorded for this clonotype. The chain combines TRBV19 with TRBJ2-2, with TRBD2 identical over 7 bases. Looked up from germline, CDR1 is LNHDA and CDR2 is SQIVND (reference sequence). The CDR3 has 16 amino acids. Trimming at V came to 5 bases and at J to 0 bases, leaving 6 bases not matched to a gene. CDR3: CASSPRTRPNTGELFF. The CDR3 bases are TGTGCCAGTAGTCCCCGGACTAGACCGAACACCGGGGAGCTGTTTTTT.

The chain carries TRBV6-2 or TRBV6-3 and TRBJ2-2, with D possibly being TRBD1 (5 bases). The CDR3 is 14 residues long. CDR1 MNHEY and CDR2 SVGEGT come from the germline V gene. Trimming left V 7 bases short and J 0 bases short, with 9 bases between. The CDR3: CASIGHANTGELFF. In nucleotides, the CDR3 is TGTGCCAGCATAGGACACGCGAACACCGGGGAGCTGTTTTTT.

The chain combines TRBV19 with TRBJ1-2; no clear D gene. CDR1 is LNHDA, CDR2 SQIVND, per germline (reference sequence). The CDR3 has 11 amino acids. Deletions cut 4 bases from V and 3 bases from J, with 3 bases between. The CDR3 sequence is CASSNYYGYTF. The DNA of the CDR3 is TGTGCCAGTAGTAATTACTATGGCTACACCTTC.

The rearrangement joins TRBV20-1 to TRBJ2-1; D possibly corresponds to TRBD1 (5 bases). The CDR3 has 14 amino acids. Germline CDR1 reads DFQATT; CDR2 reads SNEGSKA (reference sequence). V was clipped by 5 bases and J by 4 bases, with 15 bases between them. CDR3: CSAPPSTGYNEQFF. CDR3 sequence (DNA): TGCAGTGCTCCTCCCTCCACAGGATACAATGAGCAGTTCTTC.

This clonotype came up a few times. The chain has TRBV6-1 and TRBJ1-5, with 9 bases fitting TRBD1. CDR1 and CDR2 from the germline V gene are MNHNS and SASEGT. The ends lost 4 bases at V and 4 bases at J; junction bases unmatched: 2. CDR3 length: 14 amino acids. The CDR3 reads CASSVGQGNQPQHF. CDR3 DNA: TGTGCCAGCAGTGTGGGACAGGGTAATCAGCCCCAGCATTTT.

This clonotype has more than one count but fewer than ten. The rearrangement links TRBV15 to TRBJ1-2, with unresolved D. The germline V and J ends were trimmed by 5 bases and 5 bases, with 12 bases remaining between them. Germline CDR1 LNHNV, CDR2 YYDKDF (reference sequence). The CDR3 is 13 amino acids. CDR3 sequence: CATSVDRVYGYTF. DNA for the CDR3: TGTGCCACCAGCGTCGACCGCGTTTATGGCTACACCTTC.

A few counts support this clonotype. The genes are TRBV6-5 and TRBJ2-5; no definite D call. The ends were cut back, 2 bases at V and 5 bases at J, with 6 bases in the middle. Germline CDR1 is MNHEY and CDR2 is SVGAGI. The CDR3 loop spans 12 amino acids. The CDR3 is CASSYGGETQYF. The CDR3 bases are TGTGCCAGCAGTTACGGCGGCGAGACCCAGTACTTC.

This clonotype was seen a few times. CDR3 region: CASPTGEQETQYF. Written as DNA, the CDR3 is TGTGCCAGCCCGACAGGGGAGCAGGAGACCCAGTACTTC. V gene TRBV27 combines with J gene TRBJ2-5; TRBD1 matches 8 bases. The junction had 7 bases not matched to a gene; V was cut back by 8 bases and J by 5 bases. The CDR3 consists of 13 residues. Germline-derived CDR1 and CDR2 are MNHEY and SMNVEV (reference sequence).

This rearrangement joins TRBV7-3 to TRBJ1-1; D not certain. Germline V gene lookup returns CDR1 SGHTA and CDR2 FQGTGA. The CDR3 extends over 14 amino acids. V gave up 5 bases and J gave up 1 base, with 11 bases separating them. The CDR3 bases are TGTGCCAGCAGCCCAACCCCTAGGAACACTGAAGCTTTCTTT. Its protein product is CASSPTPRNTEAFF.

This chain joins TRBV12-5 and TRBJ2-6; D call uncertain. Trimming removed 4 bases from V and 0 bases from J, with 16 bases in between. Germline V gives CDR1 LGHNT, CDR2 FRNRAP. This CDR3 is built from 18 residues. CDR3 protein: CASGWTYDGSSGANVLTF. The CDR3 DNA follows: TGTGCTAGTGGTTGGACCTATGACGGCAGCTCTGGGGCCAACGTCCTGACTTTC.

The chain is built from TRBV18 and TRBJ2-7; no firm D call. Trimming stripped 2 bases from V and 4 bases from J, with 9 bases between. Germline V gene lookup returns CDR1 KGHSH and CDR2 LQKENI. The CDR3 spans 13 residues. DNA for the CDR3: TGTGCCAGCTCACCATCCCCGGGTTACGAGCAGTACTTC. Protein sequence: CASSPSPGYEQYF. Supplemented by reference TRBV18 and TRBJ2-7, the full variable domain reads NAGVMQNPRHLVRRRGQEARLRCSPMKGHSHVYWYRQLPEEGLKFMVYLQKENIIDESGMPKERFSAEFPKEGPSILRIQQVVRGDSAAYFCASSPSPGYEQYFGPGTRLTVT.

The chain is built from TRBV6-1 and TRBJ1-6, with D hard to call. Looked up from germline, CDR1 is MNHNS and CDR2 is SASEGT. The length of the CDR3 is 12 residues. The V end was cut by 6 bases, the J end by 14 bases, with 14 bases between. CDR3: CASRNSGATLHF. CDR3 DNA: TGTGCCAGCAGGAATTCAGGAGCCACCCTCCACTTT.

V and J are TRBV6-5 and TRBJ1-2; D is unclear. The CDR3 contains 16 residues. Germline V gene data show CDR1 as MNHEY and CDR2 as SVGAGI. The V and J ends lost 0 bases and 0 bases respectively, with 11 bases between them. CDR3 loop: CASSYSRKNSNYGYTF. CDR3 DNA: TGTGCCAGCAGTTACTCGAGGAAGAACTCTAACTATGGCTACACCTTC.

This chain joins TRBV29-1 and TRBJ2-5; 8 nucleotides agree with TRBD1. V was clipped by 8 bases and J by 1 base; unmatched bases: 6. The CDR3 totals 13 residues. CDR1 and CDR2 (germline): SQVTM, ANQGSEA. CDR3 in DNA: TGCAGCACGACAGGGGCCACCCAAGAGACCCAGTACTTC. It is translated as CSTTGATQETQYF. The variable domain in full, with the rest retrieved from reference TRBV29-1 and TRBJ2-5, is SAVISQKPSRDICQRGTSLTIQCQVDSQVTMMFWYRQQPGQSLTLIATANQGSEATYESGFVIDKFPISRPNLTFSTLTVSNMSPEDSSIYLCSTTGATQETQYFGPGTRLLVL.

This clonotype was seen more than once but under ten times. This sequence joins TRBV6-5 and TRBJ1-5; possibly TRBD1 for D (5 bases). From germline, CDR1 is MNHEY and CDR2 SVGAGI. With 2 bases removed from V and 2 bases from J, the gap between germline ends came to 7 bases. CDR3 length: 14 residues. As DNA, the CDR3 is TGTGCCAGCAGTTACGAAGGGGGCAATCAGCCCCAGCATTTT. This encodes CASSYEGGNQPQHF.

The chain carries TRBV19 and TRBJ2-7; 11 bases agree with TRBD1. J gave up 3 bases and V 6 bases, and 16 bases lay outside the gene matches. Germline-derived CDR1 and CDR2 are LNHDA and SQIVND (reference sequence). This CDR3 spans 18 amino acids. The chain's CDR3 is CASRPRGDGTGGFYEQYF. As DNA, the CDR3 is TGTGCCAGTAGACCGAGGGGGGACGGGACAGGGGGATTCTACGAGCAGTACTTC.

The chain combines TRBV7-2 with TRBJ2-1, with 9 bases aligning to TRBD2. Looked up from germline, CDR1 is SGHTA and CDR2 is FQGNSA. This CDR3 comprises 13 residues. J was trimmed by 10 bases and V by 5 bases; bases with no gene match: 6. In nucleotides, the CDR3 is TGTGCCAGCAGCCCGAAGACTAGCGGAGAGCAGTTCTTC. Protein: CASSPKTSGEQFF.

The J gene is TRBJ2-1, the V gene TRBV7-2, with D perhaps matching TRBD2 (5 bases). CDR3 length: 13 residues. V shed 5 bases and J shed 10 bases, with 15 bases lying between them. Germline-derived CDR1 and CDR2 are SGHTA and FQGNSA. CDR3 region: CASSPLLVREQFF. CDR3 DNA sequence: TGTGCCAGCAGCCCCCTACTAGTTCGGGAGCAGTTCTTC.

V usage is TRBV12-3 or TRBV12-4 and J usage is TRBJ2-3, with D possibly being TRBD1 (5 bases). There are 16 residues in the CDR3. Between the trimmed V and J ends, which lost 2 bases and 3 bases, there was a span of 15 bases. The CDR3 nucleotides read TGTGCCAGCAGTTTACAGGGTCCTCTTGGTACAGATACGCAGTATTTT. Translated, it gives CASSLQGPLGTDTQYF.

The chain couples TRBV2 to TRBJ2-1; 10 bases match TRBD1. Germline loops: CDR1 SNHLY, CDR2 FYNNEI. The CDR3 is 17 residues long. V shed 3 bases, J shed 6 bases, and the junction held 11 bases outside the gene matches. The CDR3 is CASSDDRGLDHGNEQFF. CDR3 bases: TGTGCCAGCAGTGACGACAGGGGGCTTGATCACGGCAATGAGCAGTTCTTC. Complete variable domain (other parts from reference TRBV2 and TRBJ2-1): EPEVTQTPSHQVTQMGQEVILRCVPISNHLYFYWYRQILGQKVEFLVSFYNNEISEKSEIFDDQFSVERPDGSNFTLKIRSTKLEDSAMYFCASSDDRGLDHGNEQFFGPGTRLTVL.

This clonotype showed up just a few times. The chain is built from TRBV19 and TRBJ1-6; D is possibly TRBD1 (6 bases). The germline V and J ends were trimmed by 10 bases and 7 bases, with 14 bases remaining between them. CDR1 is LNHDA, CDR2 SQIVND, per germline (reference sequence). This CDR3 is built from 13 residues. In DNA form, the CDR3 reads TGTGCCACCCAGGACAGAGCCAATTCACCCCTCCACTTT. Protein product: CATQDRANSPLHF.

V usage is TRBV20-1 and J usage is TRBJ1-6; D unresolved. Germline values: CDR1 DFQATT, CDR2 SNEGSKA (reference sequence). The CDR3 runs to 14 residues. Trimming cost V 3 bases and J 5 bases, with 11 bases left between them. The CDR3 nucleotides read TGCAGTGCTAGTCACATCGAGAATAATTCACCCCTCCACTTT. Translation gives CSASHIENNSPLHF.

CDR3 sequence (DNA): TGTGCCAGCAGCGTGTTGGGGCGGAACACCGGGGAGCTGTTTTTT. The encoded protein is CASSVLGRNTGELFF. The chain couples TRBV5-5 to TRBJ2-2; possibly TRBD1 for D (5 bases). CDR3 size: 15 residues. Trimming took 4 bases from V and 1 from J, leaving 11 bases between them. CDR1 is SGHKS and CDR2 is YYEKEE in the germline V gene (reference sequence).

The J gene is TRBJ1-5, the V gene TRBV19, with TRBD1 as a possible D gene (5 bases). The CDR3 is 16 residues long. Per germline, CDR1 LNHDA and CDR2 SQIVND (reference sequence). V was cut by 3 bases and J by 0 bases, with 12 bases left in between. The CDR3 DNA is TGTGCCAGTAGTATCGGGGGTACCCATAGCAATCAGCCCCAGCATTTT. Encoded protein: CASSIGGTHSNQPQHF. The variable domain in full, with the rest retrieved from reference TRBV19 and TRBJ1-5, is DGGITQSPKYLFRKEGQNVTLSCEQNLNHDAMYWYRQDPGQGLRLIYYSQIVNDFQKGDIAEGYSVSREKKESFPLTVTSAQKNPTAFYLCASSIGGTHSNQPQHFGDGTRLSIL.